This TCR beta chain was documented in a study of CD8 T cell repertoires and HIV-1 epitope variants. Across the study: IL-2, IL-7 and IL-15 were added on days 3 and 7 of approximately 9-day cultures. Separate from the cultures, 1M uncultured T cells served as baseline.

Study findings and constraints: No clonotypes responded to the TAALDMSHF plasma variant; roughly 5 recognized KF9, one HW9.

This CDR3 region has 13 residues. Trimming cost V 1 base and J 7 bases, with 10 bases left between them. Germline CDR1 and CDR2: SEHNR and FQNEAQ (reference sequence). On the immunoSEQ platform, TCR beta CDR3s were sequenced at survey depth. Measured with immunoSEQ multiplex PCR; TCRdb has only the in-frame clones, and not every one. In the table there are some 5,400 clones, under 70% of which are singletons. This clone was detected only once. The antigen remains unidentified. This sequence was found in a male donor with HIV. The gene calls are TRBV7-9 and TRBJ1-1; TRBD1 is a possible D gene (5 bases). Sequencing used cultured CD8+ T cells derived from PBMCs. CDR3: CASSLDPGIEAFF. As DNA, the CDR3 is TGTGCCAGCAGCTTAGATCCAGGGATTGAAGCTTTCTTT. The whole variable domain, remainder taken from reference TRBV7-9 and TRBJ1-1, is DTGVSQNPRHKITKRGQNVTFRCDPISEHNRLYWYRQTLGQGPEFLTYFQNEAQLEKSRLLSDRFSAERPKGSFSTLEIQRTEQGDSAMYLCASSLDPGIEAFFGQGTRLTVV.